The sequence of this T cell receptor beta chain was determined in a study of cytomegalovirus exposure and HLA in healthy donors. Study results and caveats: Among TCR sequences, most were rare, though some public TCRs appeared in many donors. In vitro checks showed that a few CMV-associated chains really do target CMV antigens.

This clone is a singleton in its sample. Its matching antigen is unknown. Data came from immunoSEQ multiplex PCR; TCRdb stores just in-frame clones and leaves some out. This sample has some 65,000 clones, with over 95% found just once. V was pared by 5 bases and J by 7 bases, with 9 bases between. The germline CDR1 and CDR2 sequences are SGHAT and FQNNGV. CDR3 length equals 11 residues. The receptor was derived from a man aged 18 to 35 in good health and CMV-seronegative. What was sequenced was PBMCs. The rearrangement joins TRBV11-2 to TRBJ2-7; D is perhaps TRBD1 (5 bases). The CDR3 loop reads CASSAYREQYF. CDR3 DNA sequence: TGTGCCAGCAGCGCCTACAGGGAGCAGTACTTC.